One T cell receptor (beta chain) is described in this entry. CDR3 length: 14 amino acids. Germline V lookup: CDR1 LNHDA, CDR2 SQIVND (reference sequence). V lost 7 bases and J lost 1; bases outside the gene matches: 4. The sample belongs to a study of blood T cell repertoires in COVID-19. Study-level background: COVID-19 samples collected from the United States, Italy and Spain covered acute and convalescent phases. The analysed material was cDNA or gDNA that came from T cells, B-cell-depleted T cells, or PBMCs.

Some clones are missing from TCRdb's copy, which holds only in-frame ones; the method was immunoSEQ multiplex PCR. This sample has 300,000 to 450,000 clones, with over 85% found just once. What was sequenced was peripheral blood. The receptor comes from a woman aged 55-69 years with COVID-19, enrolled during active disease. The chain recombines TRBV19 with TRBJ1-5; TRBD1 matches 7 bases. The CDR3: CASIPGQSNQPQHF. Here the CDR3 DNA reads TGTGCCAGTATCCCGGGACAGAGCAATCAGCCCCAGCATTTT.